These 8 T cell receptor beta chains came from one sample sequenced in a study of cytomegalovirus exposure and HLA in healthy donors (dated by TCRdb to 2017 to 2019). Libraries were prepared through the immunoSEQ multiplex PCR assay. For the multiplex PCR, a mixture combining 60 forward primers for TCR Vbeta segments and 13 reverse primers for TCR Jbeta segments was used. Not all clones reach the TCRdb copy of this immuneACCESS table, which keeps in-frame sequences only. Checked studies attribute under half of the gap to unresolved V genes and leave the rest unexplained. The sample profile shows about 160,000 clones; approximately 80% of them were found once. Roughly 9% of the sample belongs to the ten largest clones. Input material: PBMCs. Receptor source: a young man in good health and CMV-seropositive.

This clone appeared a single time. The gene calls are TRBV6-5 and TRBJ1-1, with D maybe TRBD1 (5 bases). V shed 6 bases and J shed 7 bases, with 9 bases lying between them. The CDR3 length is 11 residues. CDR1 MNHEY and CDR2 SVGAGI come from the germline V gene. CDR3 nucleotide sequence: TGTGCCAGCAGCGACAGTCTTGAAGCTTTCTTT. Its translation is CASSDSLEAFF.

V usage is TRBV7-2 and J usage is TRBJ1-5; 7 bases agree with TRBD1. Germline CDR1 SGHTA, CDR2 FQGNSA. The V segment lost 5 bases and the J segment 3 bases; nucleotides outside the gene matches: 10. CDR3 length: 16 amino acids. In DNA, the CDR3 is TGTGCCAGCAGCCCCAACGGGGGACAGCCCAATCAGCCCCAGCATTTT. Translating it yields CASSPNGGQPNQPQHF.

The count of this clone is one. The chain joins TRBV4-1 to TRBJ1-2; D gene unclear. CDR3 size: 14 residues. V was pared by 6 bases and J by 3 bases, with 14 bases between. Germline V gene data show CDR1 as MGHRA and CDR2 as YSYEKL. CDR3 in amino acids: CASSQTLWDYGYTF. Written as DNA, the CDR3 is TGCGCCAGCAGTCAGACTCTCTGGGACTATGGCTACACCTTC.

V usage is TRBV11-1 and J usage is TRBJ2-7; D is possibly TRBD2 (5 bases). Germline V gives CDR1 SGHAT, CDR2 FQDESV (reference sequence). The V and J ends lost 5 bases and 1 base respectively, with 9 bases between them. The CDR3 runs to 13 residues. CDR3 DNA sequence: TGTGCCAGCAGCCCCACGGGATCCTACGAGCAGTACTTC. Translated, it gives CASSPTGSYEQYF.

The genes are TRBV9 and TRBJ2-3; the D is unclear. Germline V gene sequence: CDR1 SGDLS, CDR2 YYNGEE. The CDR3 totals 15 residues. The V gene lost 2 bases and the J gene lost 2 bases, with 12 bases spanning the gap. This CDR3 reads CASSVGPRYTDTQYF. As DNA, the CDR3 is TGTGCCAGCAGCGTGGGCCCGCGATACACAGATACGCAGTATTTT.

Comments on this clone: The junction departs from the called germline gene at one end, perhaps through a read error. The rearrangement joins TRBV7-9 to TRBJ1-1; TRBD1 agrees at 9 bases. CDR1 is SEHNR and CDR2 is FQNEAQ in the germline V gene (reference sequence). This CDR3 is built from 15 residues. The CDR3 coding sequence is TGTTCCAGCAGCTTGGGACAGGGTATTTGGACTGAAGCTTTCTTT. As protein: CSSSLGQGIWTEAFF. Full variable domain (outside the CDR3, taken from reference TRBV7-9 and TRBJ1-1): DTGVSQNPRHKITKRGQNVTFRCDPISEHNRLYWYRQTLGQGPEFLTYFQNEAQLEKSRLLSDRFSAERPKGSFSTLEIQRTEQGDSAMYLCSSSLGQGIWTEAFFGQGTRLTVV.

The V call is TRBV7-9, the J call TRBJ2-7; D is perhaps TRBD2 (6 bases). Germline V gene lookup returns CDR1 SEHNR and CDR2 FQNEAQ (reference sequence). The CDR3 is 15 amino acids. V was shortened by 4 bases and J by 0 bases, with 13 bases between the two germline ends. This CDR3 reads CASSSGAGSSYEQYF. For the CDR3, the DNA is TGTGCCAGCAGCTCCGGGGCGGGGAGCTCCTACGAGCAGTACTTC.

This clone was seen only a few times. The V call is TRBV9, the J call TRBJ2-7; weak D call: TRBD1 (5 bases). V was cut by 0 bases and J by 6 bases, with 16 bases left in between. The CDR3 has 15 amino acids. Per germline, CDR1 SGDLS and CDR2 YYNGEE. The CDR3 nucleotides read TGTGCCAGCAGCGTAGGACAGACCTTTAACCTCGAGCAGTACTTC. This translates into CASSVGQTFNLEQYF.